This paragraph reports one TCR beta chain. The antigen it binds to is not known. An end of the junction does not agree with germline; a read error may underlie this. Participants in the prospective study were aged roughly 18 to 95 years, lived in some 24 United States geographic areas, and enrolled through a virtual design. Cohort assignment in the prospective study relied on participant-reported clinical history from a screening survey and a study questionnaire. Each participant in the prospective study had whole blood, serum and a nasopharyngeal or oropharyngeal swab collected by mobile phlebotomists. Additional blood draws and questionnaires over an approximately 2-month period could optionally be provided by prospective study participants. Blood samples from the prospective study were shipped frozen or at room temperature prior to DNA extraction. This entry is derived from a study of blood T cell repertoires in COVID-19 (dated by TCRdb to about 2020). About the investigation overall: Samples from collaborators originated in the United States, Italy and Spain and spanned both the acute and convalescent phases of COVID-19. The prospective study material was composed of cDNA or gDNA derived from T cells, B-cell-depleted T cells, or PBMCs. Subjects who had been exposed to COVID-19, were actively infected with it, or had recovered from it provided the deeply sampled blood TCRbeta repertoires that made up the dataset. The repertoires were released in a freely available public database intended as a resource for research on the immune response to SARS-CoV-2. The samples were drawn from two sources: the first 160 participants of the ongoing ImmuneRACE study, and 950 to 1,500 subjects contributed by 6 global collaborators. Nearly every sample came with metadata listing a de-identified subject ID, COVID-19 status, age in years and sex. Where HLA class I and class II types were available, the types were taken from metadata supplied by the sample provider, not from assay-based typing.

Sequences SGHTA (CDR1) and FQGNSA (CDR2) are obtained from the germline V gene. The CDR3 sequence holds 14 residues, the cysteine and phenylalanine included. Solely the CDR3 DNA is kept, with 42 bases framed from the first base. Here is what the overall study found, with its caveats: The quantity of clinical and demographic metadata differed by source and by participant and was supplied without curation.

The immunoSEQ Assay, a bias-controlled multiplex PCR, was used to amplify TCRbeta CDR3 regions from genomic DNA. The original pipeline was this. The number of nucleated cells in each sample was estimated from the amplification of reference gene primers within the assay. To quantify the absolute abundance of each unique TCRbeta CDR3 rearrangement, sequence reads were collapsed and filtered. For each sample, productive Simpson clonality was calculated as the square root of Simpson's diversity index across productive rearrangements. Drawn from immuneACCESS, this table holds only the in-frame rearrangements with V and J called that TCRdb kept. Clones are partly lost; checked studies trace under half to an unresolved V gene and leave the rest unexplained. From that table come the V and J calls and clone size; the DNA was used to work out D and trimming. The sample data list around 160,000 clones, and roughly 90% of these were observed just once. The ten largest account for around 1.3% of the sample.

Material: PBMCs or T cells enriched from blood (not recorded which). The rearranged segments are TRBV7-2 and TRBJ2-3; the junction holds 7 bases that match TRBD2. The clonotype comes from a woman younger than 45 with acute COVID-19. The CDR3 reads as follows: CASSLADNTDTQYF. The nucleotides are TGTGCCAGCAGCCTAGCGGACAACACAGATACGCAGTATTTT.